The TCR beta chain described here comes from a study of T cells after yellow fever vaccination. TCRdb independently ran MiXCR on the 5' RACE reads; one entry per CDR3 protein. Among some 560,000 distinct CDR3 sequences, about a sixth were seen once, and the ten largest hold 17%. Germline values: CDR1 ENHRY, CDR2 SYGVKD. CDR3 length equals 12 residues. Trimming cost V 4 bases and J 2 bases, with 5 bases left between them. This clonotype occurred many times. The TCR sequence derives from a man aged 18 to 30 who received the YFV17D yellow fever vaccine. Sequenced here: PBMCs, sampled roughly 5 days after the first yellow fever vaccination. The chain carries TRBV10-3 and TRBJ2-5, with unresolved D. For the CDR3, the DNA is TGTGCCATCAGTGTAAGACAAGAGACCCAGTACTTC. Protein product: CAISVRQETQYF.